Each of the 30 T cell receptor beta chains below was sequenced from the same sample in a study of beta chain features in type 1 diabetes. Expressed TCRB transcripts got sequenced, as all isolated RNA was reverse transcribed. Here immunoSEQ multiplex PCR was the method, and the copy in TCRdb shows in-frame clones only, minus some. Among about 150,000 clones, over 9.5% were seen once, and the ten largest hold around 1.2%. Sequenced sample: naive CD4+ T cells from blood. These receptors originate from a man between 18 and 35 years old in good health.

The rearrangement uses TRBV7-2 and TRBJ1-3; 8 positions agree with TRBD1. V lost 3 bases to trimming and J lost 4 bases; unmatched junction nucleotides: 8. The CDR3 sequence is 16 residues long. Germline V gives CDR1 SGHTA, CDR2 FQGNSA. CDR3 residues: CASSFRKAGGGNTIYF. For the CDR3, the DNA is TGTGCCAGCAGCTTCCGTAAGGCAGGGGGCGGAAACACCATATATTTT.

This clone has only a few counts. The V and J genes are TRBV2 and TRBJ2-3; no clear D gene. Germline V CDR1 and CDR2: SNHLY, FYNNEI. The CDR3 contains 15 residues. Trimming pared 4 bases from V and 4 bases from J, leaving 15 bases between. CDR3 sequence (DNA): TGTGCCAGCAGTGCGTGGGTAGCATCGGCAGATACGCAGTATTTT. This sequence encodes CASSAWVASADTQYF.

This clone was counted only a few times. The chain is built from TRBV28 and TRBJ1-4; no firm D call. This CDR3 is 11 amino acids long. Germline CDR1 and CDR2: MDHEN and SYDVKM. Deletions cut 2 bases from V and 10 bases from J, with 5 bases between. CDR3 sequence: CASSLRGKLFF. The DNA of the CDR3 is TGTGCCAGCAGTTTACGGGGAAAACTGTTTTTT.

This chain connects TRBV4-2 to TRBJ2-1, with D perhaps TRBD2 (6 bases). V shed 4 bases and J shed 7 bases, with 11 bases lying between them. The CDR3 length is 13 residues. Per germline, CDR1 LGHNA and CDR2 YNFKEQ. The CDR3 here is CASSPRTNNEQFF. Written as DNA, the CDR3 is TGTGCCAGCAGCCCCCGGACTAATAATGAGCAGTTCTTC.

This chain connects TRBV7-6 to TRBJ2-5; possible D gene TRBD1, 5 bases. Germline V lookup: CDR1 SGHVS, CDR2 FNYEAQ. CDR3 length: 14 amino acids. V was pared by 0 bases and J by 5 bases, with 10 bases between. The CDR3 nucleotides read TGTGCCAGCAGCTTAGCGGGGCTCGGTGAGACCCAGTACTTC. It codes for CASSLAGLGETQYF.

This clone was counted between two and nine times. The J gene is TRBJ2-1, the V gene TRBV29-1; D is perhaps TRBD1 (6 bases). This CDR3 comprises 13 residues. Germline CDR1 is SQVTM and CDR2 is ANQGSEA. This CDR3 is CSAAGAFYNEQFF. The CDR3 nucleotides read TGCAGTGCGGCAGGGGCTTTCTACAATGAGCAGTTCTTC.

This clone occurred a few times. This rearrangement joins TRBV6-6 to TRBJ1-4; tentative D call: TRBD1 (6 bases). V lost 4 bases and J lost 0, with 12 bases in between. CDR1 is MNHNY, CDR2 SVGAGI, per germline (reference sequence). This CDR3 contains 16 residues. CDR3 amino acids: CASSLQGTPTNEKLFF. The DNA for the CDR3 is TGTGCCAGCAGTTTACAGGGTACCCCAACTAATGAAAAACTGTTTTTT.

The chain uses TRBV6-5 and TRBJ1-1, with no clear D. With 0 bases removed from V and 6 bases from J, the gap between germline ends came to 8 bases. In germline, CDR1 is MNHEY, CDR2 SVGAGI. There are 13 residues in the CDR3. CDR3 residues: CASSYSVRAEAFF. CDR3 coding DNA: TGTGCCAGCAGTTACTCTGTCCGGGCTGAAGCTTTCTTT.

In this sample, this clone turned up a few times. The chain couples TRBV5-1 to TRBJ2-5, with D maybe TRBD2 (5 bases). Trimming stripped 3 bases from V and 4 bases from J, with 22 bases between. This CDR3 is 17 amino acids long. The germline V gene encodes CDR1 SGHRS and CDR2 YFSETQ. CDR3 protein: CASSSAWEPRAGETQYF. CDR3 coding DNA: TGCGCCAGCAGCTCGGCCTGGGAGCCTCGGGCCGGAGAGACCCAGTACTTC.

This clone was seen only a few times. This chain links TRBV6-5 with TRBJ2-2; 7 bases line up with TRBD2. Unmatched junction bases numbered 1, after V lost 3 bases and J lost 6 bases. Looked up from germline, CDR1 is MNHEY and CDR2 is SVGAGI. The CDR3 runs 13 residues. CDR3 protein: CASSYGGAGELFF. The CDR3 DNA sequence: TGTGCCAGCAGTTATGGGGGGGCCGGGGAGCTGTTTTTT.

The chain links TRBV19 to TRBJ1-5; TRBD1 aligns across 8 bases. The CDR3 spans 14 residues. Looked up from germline, CDR1 is LNHDA and CDR2 is SQIVND (reference sequence). Trimming took 7 bases from V and 5 from J; bases not matched to a gene: 7. CDR3 nucleotides: TGTGCCAGTACTCCGGGACAGGCGCATCAGCCCCAGCATTTT. Protein sequence: CASTPGQAHQPQHF.

This clone was seen many times. The V gene is TRBV18, the J gene TRBJ2-6, with a weak D call TRBD1 (6 bases). The ends were cut back, 8 bases at V and 1 base at J, with 6 bases in the middle. Germline lookup yields CDR1 KGHSH and CDR2 LQKENI. CDR3 length equals 13 residues. The CDR3 coding sequence is TGTGCCAGCAGGGGGTCTGGGGCCAACGTCCTGACTTTC. Residues: CASRGSGANVLTF. Full variable domain (missing parts from reference TRBV18 and TRBJ2-6): NAGVMQNPRHLVRRRGQEARLRCSPMKGHSHVYWYRQLPEEGLKFMVYLQKENIIDESGMPKERFSAEFPKEGPSILRIQQVVRGDSAAYFCASRGSGANVLTFGAGSRLTVL.

This chain joins TRBV6-6 and TRBJ2-5; 8 bases match TRBD2. V gave up 4 bases and J gave up 3 bases; unmatched junction bases: 10. There are 16 residues in the CDR3. Germline CDR1 and CDR2: MNHNY and SVGAGI (reference sequence). CDR3 protein: CASSSFIAGTKETQYF. DNA of the CDR3: TGTGCCAGCAGTTCGTTCATAGCGGGGACGAAAGAGACCCAGTACTTC.

A few counts support this clone. The J gene is TRBJ2-3, the V gene TRBV6-6; a weak D match, TRBD2 (6 bases). The CDR3 is made up of 16 amino acids. The germline CDR1 and CDR2 sequences are MNHNY and SVGAGI (reference sequence). V dropped 0 bases and J dropped 0 bases, with 10 bases sitting between them. The DNA for the CDR3 is TGTGCCAGCAGTTACTCGTCGGGGACTAGCACAGATACGCAGTATTTT. It codes for CASSYSSGTSTDTQYF.

This clone has a handful of counts. V is TRBV7-8 and J is TRBJ2-3, with 8 positions matching TRBD2. Germline V gene sequence: CDR1 SGHVS, CDR2 FQNEAQ. This CDR3 is 16 amino acids long. The V and J ends lost 7 bases and 1 base, in that order; junction bases with no gene match: 10. The CDR3 protein is CASTFRGRGGTDTQYF. CDR3 coding DNA: TGTGCCAGCACCTTCCGGGGGCGGGGGGGCACAGATACGCAGTATTTT.

V usage is TRBV5-4 and J usage is TRBJ1-4; 7 bases are a match to TRBD1. There are 14 residues in the CDR3. The junction had 8 bases not matched to a gene; V was cut back by 4 bases and J by 8 bases. The germline V gene encodes CDR1 SGHNT and CDR2 YYREEE (reference sequence). Written as DNA, the CDR3 is TGTGCCAGCAGCCGCACAGGGGATGAAGAAAAACTGTTTTTT. The encoded protein is CASSRTGDEEKLFF.

The V gene is TRBV7-2, the J gene TRBJ2-2; the D gene is possibly TRBD1 (6 bases). The CDR3 length is 13 residues. Trimming cost V 5 bases and J 4 bases, with 8 bases left between them. Germline CDR1 and CDR2: SGHTA and FQGNSA. The CDR3 sequence: CASSNRVTGELFF. CDR3 in DNA: TGTGCCAGCAGCAACAGGGTCACCGGGGAGCTGTTTTTT.

This clone was counted a few times. The rearrangement links TRBV5-1 to TRBJ2-1, with 7 bases aligning to TRBD1. Germline lookup yields CDR1 SGHRS and CDR2 YFSETQ. This CDR3 comprises 12 residues. The trim removed 6 bases at V and 7 bases at J, leaving 4 bases unmatched. This chain's CDR3 is CASMTGMNEQFF. The CDR3 DNA reads as TGCGCCAGCATGACAGGGATGAATGAGCAGTTCTTC. Full variable domain (outside the CDR3, taken from reference TRBV5-1 and TRBJ2-1): KAGVTQTPRYLIKTRGQQVTLSCSPISGHRSVSWYQQTPGQGLQFLFEYFSETQRNKGNFPGRFSGRQFSNSRSEMNVSTLELGDSALYLCASMTGMNEQFFGPGTRLTVL.

This clone occurred a few times. J is TRBJ1-2 and V is TRBV5-1; 10 bases agree with TRBD1. Germline CDR1 and CDR2: SGHRS and YFSETQ. The length of the CDR3 is 12 residues. V lost 4 bases and J lost 8; bases outside the gene matches: 2. CDR3 protein: CASSPGQGGYTF. DNA for the CDR3: TGCGCCAGCAGCCCGGGACAGGGGGGCTACACCTTC.

V usage is TRBV5-6 and J usage is TRBJ1-2, with 9 nucleotides matching TRBD1. Germline assignment: CDR1 SGHDT and CDR2 YYEEEE. This CDR3 has 16 residues. V lost 4 bases to trimming and J lost 1 base; unmatched junction nucleotides: 8. CDR3 DNA sequence: TGTGCCAGCAGCGGGAGCACAGGGGGCAGTAACTATGGCTACACCTTC. The encoded protein is CASSGSTGGSNYGYTF.

In DNA form, the CDR3 reads TGTGCCAGCAGCGCAGGGACTAGCGGGGGCGCAGATACGCAGTATTTT. Protein: CASSAGTSGGADTQYF. The chain uses TRBV9 and TRBJ2-3; 14 positions agree with TRBD2. V lost 3 bases, J lost 4 bases, and 4 bases stayed unmatched. The CDR3 covers 16 residues. Germline lookup yields CDR1 SGDLS and CDR2 YYNGEE.

This clone occurred a few times. The gene calls are TRBV7-9 and TRBJ2-7, with D tentatively TRBD2 (6 bases). This CDR3 comprises 14 residues. The V gene's germline CDR1 is SEHNR and CDR2 FQNEAQ (reference sequence). Trimming shortened V by 5 bases and J by 2 bases, and 13 bases separated the two germline ends. CDR3 residues: CASSRTAGPYEQYF. The CDR3 nucleotides read TGTGCCAGCAGCCGCACCGCGGGACCCTACGAGCAGTACTTC.

This clone has only a few counts. J is TRBJ2-7 and V is TRBV2, with 9 bases lining up with TRBD1. The CDR3 has 14 residues. V lost 1 base and J lost 5; bases outside the gene matches: 3. CDR1 is SNHLY, CDR2 FYNNEI, per germline. As DNA, the CDR3 is TGTGCCAGCAGTGAAGGGGGACAGGGCCACGAGCAGTACTTC. This codes for CASSEGGQGHEQYF.

The V gene is TRBV18, the J gene TRBJ2-7; weak D call: TRBD1 (5 bases). Germline V lookup: CDR1 KGHSH, CDR2 LQKENI. Trimming stripped 3 bases from V and 6 bases from J, with 15 bases between. This CDR3 has 14 residues. In DNA, the CDR3 is TGTGCCAGCTCACCCTCCACAGGCCAGGCCGAGCAGTACTTC. Amino acids: CASSPSTGQAEQYF.

This clone was counted only a few times. The J gene is TRBJ2-1, the V gene TRBV5-4; D gene unclear. The CDR3 consists of 14 residues. V lost 6 bases and J lost 4, with 14 bases in between. Germline V gene lookup returns CDR1 SGHNT and CDR2 YYREEE (reference sequence). CDR3 amino acids: CASTRRDYYNEQFF. The CDR3 nucleotides read TGTGCCAGCACCCGTCGAGATTATTACAATGAGCAGTTCTTC.

V usage is TRBV2 and J usage is TRBJ1-6; D uncertain. There are 14 residues in the CDR3. V was trimmed by 5 bases and J by 4 bases, leaving 9 bases between them. The V gene's germline CDR1 is SNHLY and CDR2 FYNNEI. CDR3 sequence: CASSPRTYNSPLHF. The DNA of the CDR3 is TGTGCCAGCAGTCCTAGGACTTATAATTCACCCCTCCACTTT. Full variable domain (rest looked up from reference TRBV2 and TRBJ1-6): EPEVTQTPSHQVTQMGQEVILRCVPISNHLYFYWYRQILGQKVEFLVSFYNNEISEKSEIFDDQFSVERPDGSNFTLKIRSTKLEDSAMYFCASSPRTYNSPLHFGNGTRLTVT.

This clone was found a few times. This chain connects TRBV18 to TRBJ1-2; TRBD1 matches 7 bases. The germline CDR1 and CDR2 sequences are KGHSH and LQKENI. The CDR3 totals 13 residues. V lost 2 bases, J lost 4 bases, and 1 base stayed unmatched. CDR3 DNA sequence: TGTGCCAGCTCACCAGGACAGGTCTATGGCTACACCTTC. Translated, it gives CASSPGQVYGYTF.

The chain's CDR3 is CASSQGWVAGSTDTQYF. The CDR3 DNA follows: TGCGCCAGCAGCCAAGGATGGGTAGCGGGGAGCACAGATACGCAGTATTTT. The genes are TRBV4-1 and TRBJ2-3, with 8 bases aligning to TRBD2. The length of the CDR3 is 17 residues. Losses at the gene ends were 1 base for V and 0 bases for J; bases not matched to a gene: 6. CDR1 MGHRA and CDR2 YSYEKL come from the germline V gene.

Only a few counts were recorded for this clone. The chain couples TRBV5-1 to TRBJ1-4, with a possible D match to TRBD1 (6 bases). CDR1 and CDR2 from the germline V gene are SGHRS and YFSETQ. This CDR3 region has 14 residues. V lost 4 bases and J 7 bases, leaving 14 bases between the germline ends. The CDR3 protein is CASSMDRVGEKLFF. The CDR3 coding sequence is TGCGCCAGCAGCATGGACAGAGTGGGTGAAAAACTGTTTTTT.

This clone was counted a few times. The chain is built from TRBV18 and TRBJ1-5; TRBD1 aligns across 9 bases. There are 15 residues in the CDR3. CDR1 is KGHSH, CDR2 LQKENI, per germline. V lost 0 bases and J lost 6; bases outside the gene matches: 3. The CDR3 here is CASSPPGQGFQPQHF. The CDR3 nucleotides are TGTGCCAGCTCACCACCGGGACAGGGATTTCAGCCCCAGCATTTT.